A selection of T cell receptor beta chains follows, all from one sample in a study of T cell responses to AZD1222 COVID-19 vaccine. Produced via immunoSEQ multiplex PCR; TCRdb's table is partial and in-frame only. The sample lists approximately 150,000 clones, about 93% seen once, with approximately 5% in the top ten. This specimen consisted of peripheral blood, obtained on day 0 of AZD1222 vaccination. Receptor source: an adult in good health. CDR3s include the opening cysteine and the closing phenylalanine or tryptophan. The D gene is left open where the match is weak. Clone size is not always given. Where it is, it says once, few, many or a class for expanded clones.

TRBJ2-7 | TRBV9 | TRBD2 | once | CASSVEALAGPRQYF | TGTGCCAGCAGCGTAGAGGCACTAGCGGGCCCTAGGCAGTACTTC
TRBJ1-4 | TRBV15 | TRBD1 | once | CATSRGGQGNEKLFF | TGTGCCACCAGCCGGGGTGGACAGGGTAATGAAAAACTGTTTTTT
TRBJ2-6 | TRBV7-3 | - | - | CASSPQGSGANVLTF | TGTGCCAGCAGCCCCCAAGGATCCGGGGCCAACGTCCTGACTTTC
TRBJ1-1 | TRBV30 | - | - | CAWIGSDAEAFF | TGTGCCTGGATAGGATCGGATGCTGAAGCTTTCTTT
TRBJ1-1 | TRBV29-1 | TRBD1 | - | CSVPAGGGGVGTEAFF | TGCAGCGTTCCCGCAGGGGGGGGCGGTGTTGGCACTGAAGCTTTCTTT
TRBJ2-7 | TRBV9 | TRBD1 | - | CASSGGDRQYEQYF | TGTGCCAGCAGTGGAGGGGACAGGCAATACGAGCAGTACTTC
TRBJ2-3 | TRBV19 | - | - | CASSLGAAGDTQYF | TGTGCCAGTAGTTTGGGCGCGGCGGGAGATACGCAGTATTTT
TRBJ1-6 | TRBV18 | TRBD1 | - | CASSLSDRGNNSPLHF | TGTGCCAGCTCACTATCGGACAGGGGAAATAATTCACCCCTCCACTTT
TRBJ2-5 | TRBV7-8 | TRBD2 | - | CASSLVLPGLADQKTQYF | TGTGCCAGCAGCTTAGTCTTACCGGGACTAGCGGACCAAAAGACCCAGTACTTC
TRBJ2-7 | TRBV24-1 | - | - | CATSDGGYEQYF | TGTGCCACCAGTGACGGGGGCTACGAGCAGTACTTC
TRBJ2-2 | TRBV9 | - | - | CASSVVAGVDTGELFF | TGTGCCAGCAGCGTAGTAGCAGGGGTTGACACCGGGGAGCTGTTTTTT
TRBJ1-5 | TRBV6-2/TRBV6-3 | - | - | CASSYPTGQPQHF | TGTGCCAGCAGTTACCCGACGGGTCAGCCCCAGCATTTT
TRBJ2-7 | TRBV18 | TRBD2 | - | CASAGGSSYEQYF | TGTGCCAGTGCGGGAGGGAGCTCCTACGAGCAGTACTTC
TRBJ2-1 | TRBV6-5 | TRBD2 | - | CASFSGSSYNEQFF | TGTGCCAGCTTTAGCGGGAGCTCCTACAATGAGCAGTTCTTC
TRBJ2-7 | TRBV6-2/TRBV6-3 | TRBD2 | - | CASSWTSGPYEQYF | TGTGCCAGCAGTTGGACTAGCGGACCCTACGAGCAGTACTTC
TRBJ2-2 | TRBV11-3 | - | - | CASSPTSGGTTGELFF | TGTGCCAGCAGCCCTACCAGTGGGGGCACCACCGGGGAGCTGTTTTTT
TRBJ1-2 | TRBV12-3/TRBV12-4 | - | - | CASSFNPNYGYTF | TGTGCCAGCAGTTTTAACCCTAACTATGGCTACACCTTC
TRBJ1-2 | TRBV5-3 | - | - | CARDRFPDRGSYGYTF | TGTGCCAGAGATCGTTTCCCGGACAGAGGAAGCTATGGCTACACCTTC
TRBJ1-6 | TRBV6-5 | - | - | CASSISGNSPLHF | TGTGCCAGCAGCATATCGGGGAATTCACCCCTCCACTTT
TRBJ1-4 | TRBV5-1 | TRBD1 | - | CASSPQGGNEKLFF | TGCGCCAGCAGCCCACAGGGGGGGAATGAAAAACTGTTTTTT